This TCR beta chain was retrieved from a study of tissue T cells after allogeneic stem cell transplantation. Study-level findings and limits: Within patients, tissue anatomy strongly shaped TCR repertoire composition. Tissue-detected TCR repertoire was only partly captured by blood and spleen T cells. Few T cell clones were shared across patients, but motif clusters showed tissue-specific shared signatures.

The time point was: mouse harvest day 14 after allogeneic transplant. Mouse grafts combined 10^7 T-cell-depleted bone marrow cells with 10^6 splenic CD5+ T cells. B6 (H2b) cells into BALB/c (H2d) mice; tissues taken at day 7 or 14. Profiled with immunoSEQ multiplex PCR; TCRdb holds only in-frame clones, not every one. Among roughly 4,700 clones listed, 32% were seen once. This CDR3 is built from 13 residues. Germline V gene lookup returns CDR1 KGHTA and CDR2 FQNQQP. This clone turned up a few times. Its cognate antigen is unknown. Gene names are mouse gene names. The CDR3 end falls 1 residue outside the read, so it is completed with the germline J gene.

V is TRBV23 and J is TRBJ1-1. This clonotype was sampled from a female BALB/c mouse given C57BL/6 T cells with graft-versus-host disease after an allogeneic hematopoietic cell transplant. The source material was skin. The chain's CDR3 is CSSSRGANTEVFF. CDR3 DNA, as far as it was read: TGCTCCAGCAGTCGGGGCGCAAACACAGAAGTCTTC.